This TCR beta chain was sequenced during a study of response to subunit inactivated influenza vaccine. TCRdb itself ran the RT-PCR reads through MiXCR, one entry per CDR3 protein. The table has roughly 790,000 distinct CDR3 sequences, over 20% seen once. Trimming shortened V by 0 bases and J by 7 bases, and 12 bases separated the two germline ends. Germline loops: CDR1 ENHRY, CDR2 SYGVKD. CDR3 length: 14 amino acids. This clonotype was counted between two and nine times. Its antigen is unidentified. Study outcomes and limitations: Authors suggested that a seasonal influenza vaccination recruits few new T cells each time.

Sequencing was performed on PBMCs from blood, taken 4 to 6 days after vaccination. The rearrangement links TRBV10-3 to TRBJ2-5; possible D gene TRBD1, 7 bases. This receptor was identified in a man aged 50-60 years who received an inactivated influenza vaccine. In DNA, the CDR3 is TGTGCCATCAGTGAGTCGACAGGGCGGGGGACCCAGTACTTC. This gives the protein CAISESTGRGTQYF.